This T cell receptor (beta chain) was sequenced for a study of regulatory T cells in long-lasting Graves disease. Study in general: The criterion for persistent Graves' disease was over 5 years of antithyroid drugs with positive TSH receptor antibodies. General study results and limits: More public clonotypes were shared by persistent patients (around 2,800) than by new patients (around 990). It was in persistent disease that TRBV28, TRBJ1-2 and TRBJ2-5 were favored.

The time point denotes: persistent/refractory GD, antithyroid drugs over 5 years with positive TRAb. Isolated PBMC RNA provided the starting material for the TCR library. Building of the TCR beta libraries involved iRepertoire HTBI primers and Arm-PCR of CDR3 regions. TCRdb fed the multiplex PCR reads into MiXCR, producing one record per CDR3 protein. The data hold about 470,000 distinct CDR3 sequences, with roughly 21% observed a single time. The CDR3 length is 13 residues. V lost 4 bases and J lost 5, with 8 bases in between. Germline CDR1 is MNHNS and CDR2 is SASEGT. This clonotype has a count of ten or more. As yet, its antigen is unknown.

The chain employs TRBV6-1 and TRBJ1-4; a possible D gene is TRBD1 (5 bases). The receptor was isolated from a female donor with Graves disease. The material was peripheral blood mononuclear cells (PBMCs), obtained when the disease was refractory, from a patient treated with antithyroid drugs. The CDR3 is CASSVTVNEKLFF. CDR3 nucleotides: TGTGCCAGCAGTGTGACAGTAAATGAAAAACTGTTTTTT.